This T cell receptor beta chain was obtained from a study of beta chain features in type 1 diabetes. The whole isolated RNA underwent reverse transcription, so sequencing captured expressed TCRB transcripts. Sequencing used immunoSEQ multiplex PCR; TCRdb keeps in-frame clones, though not all of them. The table has around 710,000 clones, under 15% seen once. Germline V CDR1 and CDR2: SGHRS, YFSETQ. This CDR3 is built from 13 residues. Between the trimmed V and J ends, which lost 0 bases and 2 bases, there was a span of 6 bases. For this clone: Its antigen is unidentified. Distinct nucleotide sequences in the sample also encode this CDR3.

General observations from the study: The study found moderately but significantly shorter TCRB CDR3s in all four CD4+ subsets of Type 1 diabetes patients.

The chain recombines TRBV5-1 with TRBJ2-7; D is unresolved. Sequenced input: naive CD4+ T cells from blood. This sequence originates from a man younger than 40 with type 1 diabetes. This CDR3 is CASSLEGTYEQYF. The CDR3, as DNA: TGCGCCAGCAGCTTGGAAGGGACCTACGAGCAGTACTTC. Supplemented by reference TRBV5-1 and TRBJ2-7, the full variable domain reads KAGVTQTPRYLIKTRGQQVTLSCSPISGHRSVSWYQQTPGQGLQFLFEYFSETQRNKGNFPGRFSGRQFSNSRSEMNVSTLELGDSALYLCASSLEGTYEQYFGPGTRLTVT.